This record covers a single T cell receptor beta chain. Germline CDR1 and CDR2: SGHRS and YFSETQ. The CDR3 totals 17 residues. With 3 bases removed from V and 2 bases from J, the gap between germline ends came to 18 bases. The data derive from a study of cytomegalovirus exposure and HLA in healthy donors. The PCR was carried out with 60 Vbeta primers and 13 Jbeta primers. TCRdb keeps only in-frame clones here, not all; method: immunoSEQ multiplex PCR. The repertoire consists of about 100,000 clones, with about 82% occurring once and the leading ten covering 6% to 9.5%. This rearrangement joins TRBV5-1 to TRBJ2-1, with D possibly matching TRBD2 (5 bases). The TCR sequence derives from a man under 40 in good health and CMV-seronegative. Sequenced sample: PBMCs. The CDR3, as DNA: TGCGCCAGCAGCTCCGATACGAGGAGGACCACCTACAATGAGCAGTTCTTC. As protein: CASSSDTRRTTYNEQFF.